The sample holds many counts of the clone carrying this T cell receptor (beta chain). Its antigen is still unknown. This specimen belongs to a study of T cell repertoires in cytomegalovirus infection. Study context: Matching HLA type, along with CMV infection, was indicated by public TCR beta signatures. Broader study findings: There were HLA-C-restricted CMV-specific TCR beta clonotypes dominating the ex vivo response. Carriage of CMV together with the relevant HLA was identifiable through cumulative public TCR beta family frequency.

The germline V gene has CDR1 SGHAT and CDR2 FQNNGV. The CDR3 has 16 amino acids. V lost 3 bases, J lost 3 bases, and 9 bases stayed unmatched. Each CDR3 protein is one row after TCRdb ran MiXCR on the reads. The data contain hundreds of thousands of distinct CDR3 sequences, approximately 24% of them singletons. The clonotype originates from a human donor in good health (CMV status not recorded). Some clones in this sample may be carry-over from other donors' samples. Sample: CD8+ T cells from PBMCs. The J gene is TRBJ1-1, the V gene TRBV11-2; 8 positions match TRBD1. This CDR3 is CASSFWDRTSDTEAFF. CDR3 coding DNA: TGTGCCAGCAGCTTTTGGGACAGGACCTCTGACACTGAAGCTTTCTTT.